The clone carrying this T cell receptor (beta chain) showed up many times. The antigen remains unidentified. Each donor provided roughly 5 to 8 ml of heparinized whole blood. Measured with immunoSEQ multiplex PCR; TCRdb has only the in-frame clones, and not every one. This repertoire holds 50,000 to 60,000 clones, and none appear only once. This entry is derived from a study of T cell clonality in common variable immunodeficiency. General study results and limits: Authors noted CVID clonality's cause needs subpopulation repertoire sequencing.

Sequenced input: peripheral blood mononuclear cells. The receptor's source is a person aged 18-70 years in good health.

The covered CDR3 bases are TGTGCCAGCAGTGAAGAGGGACAGGGAATATCCGGGGAG. It translates to CASSEEGQGISGE. The CDR3 in full is CASSEEGQGISGELFF. The J gene is TRBJ2-2, the V gene TRBV6-1, with TRBD1 identical over 9 bases. The sequence runs out 3 residues before the end of the CDR3; the remainder is reconstructed from the germline J gene. Germline V gives CDR1 MNHNS, CDR2 SASEGT. V shed 1 base, J shed 6 bases, and the junction held 6 bases outside the gene matches. This CDR3 contains 16 residues.